This entry lists 18 T cell receptor beta chains sequenced from one sample in a study of cytomegalovirus exposure and HLA in healthy donors. The PCR was carried out with 60 Vbeta primers and 13 Jbeta primers. Sequencing used immunoSEQ multiplex PCR; TCRdb keeps in-frame clones, though not all of them. The sample has about 110,000 clones, 81% seen once; the top ten hold around 2.1%. Sequences were obtained from PBMCs. These receptors originate from a man aged 30-40 years in good health and CMV-seronegative.

J is TRBJ2-7 and V is TRBV7-9; 12 bases line up with TRBD2. V lost 4 bases, J lost 0 bases, and 7 bases stayed unmatched. Germline V gene lookup returns CDR1 SEHNR and CDR2 FQNEAQ (reference sequence). The CDR3 is 17 amino acids. The CDR3 region has the DNA TGTGCCAGCAGCTGGGCACTAGCGGGGGGTTACTCCTACGAGCAGTACTTC. Translated, it gives CASSWALAGGYSYEQYF.

The chain recombines TRBV6-1 with TRBJ2-1; D is ambiguous. CDR3 length: 15 amino acids. Trimming left V 8 bases short and J 0 bases short, with 14 bases between. Germline V gene sequence: CDR1 MNHNS, CDR2 SASEGT. The CDR3 sequence is CASLEPLSSYNEQFF. CDR3 nucleotide sequence: TGTGCCAGCCTTGAACCACTAAGCTCCTACAATGAGCAGTTCTTC.

The chain employs TRBV9 and TRBJ2-5; TRBD2 agrees at 8 bases. CDR1 and CDR2 (germline): SGDLS, YYNGEE. J was trimmed by 5 bases and V by 4 bases; bases with no gene match: 10. The CDR3 length is 15 residues. The chain's CDR3 is CASSSPGGRLETQYF. As DNA, the CDR3 is TGTGCCAGCAGCTCGCCTGGCGGGAGGTTGGAGACCCAGTACTTC. Filled out from reference TRBV9 and TRBJ2-5, the complete variable domain reads DSGVTQTPKHLITATGQRVTLRCSPRSGDLSVYWYQQSLDQGLQFLIQYYNGEERAKGNILERFSAQQFPDLHSELNLSSLELGDSALYFCASSSPGGRLETQYFGPGTRLLVL.

This clone was counted once. This chain uses TRBV9 with TRBJ2-1; 7 bases fit TRBD1. The germline V gene encodes CDR1 SGDLS and CDR2 YYNGEE. The CDR3 consists of 14 residues. The V gene end was trimmed by 8 bases and the J gene end by 5 bases; junction bases not matched to a gene: 10. The CDR3 bases are TGTGCCAGTACAGCCGGGACAGCCGACAATGAGCAGTTCTTC. Amino acid sequence: CASTAGTADNEQFF. The entire variable domain, with the rest obtained from reference TRBV9 and TRBJ2-1, is as follows: DSGVTQTPKHLITATGQRVTLRCSPRSGDLSVYWYQQSLDQGLQFLIQYYNGEERAKGNILERFSAQQFPDLHSELNLSSLELGDSALYFCASTAGTADNEQFFGPGTRLTVL.

The J gene is TRBJ2-5, the V gene TRBV6-5; D is perhaps TRBD2 (7 bases). The CDR3 spans 15 residues. The germline CDR1 and CDR2 sequences are MNHEY and SVGAGI. The ends were cut back, 7 bases at V and 3 bases at J, with 18 bases in the middle. CDR3 nucleotide sequence: TGTGCCAGCACCGTTCAAGGGGGGGTTAAAGAGACCCAGTACTTC. It specifies CASTVQGGVKETQYF.

The V gene is TRBV5-1, the J gene TRBJ1-2; D not resolved. V was trimmed by 1 base and J by 3 bases, leaving 7 bases between them. The length of the CDR3 is 13 residues. Per germline, CDR1 SGHRS and CDR2 YFSETQ. CDR3 region: CASSLRRDYGYTF. The CDR3 bases are TGCGCCAGCAGCTTGAGGCGGGACTATGGCTACACCTTC.

V is TRBV10-1 and J is TRBJ1-4, with D unresolved. V was trimmed by 0 bases and J by 4 bases, leaving 12 bases between them. Germline V CDR1 and CDR2: WNHNN, SYGVQD (reference sequence). CDR3 length: 16 residues. CDR3 protein: CASSESTSARNEKLFF. In nucleotides, the CDR3 is TGCGCCAGCAGTGAGTCGACATCCGCTCGTAATGAAAAACTGTTTTTT.

This chain links TRBV9 with TRBJ2-7, with 8 bases fitting TRBD2. Per germline, CDR1 SGDLS and CDR2 YYNGEE. V shed 0 bases, J shed 1 base, and the junction held 3 bases outside the gene matches. The CDR3 contains 15 residues. In DNA form, the CDR3 reads TGTGCCAGCAGCGTAGAGGAGCGGGGGTCCTACGAGCAGTACTTC. It translates to CASSVEERGSYEQYF.

The genes are TRBV6-1 and TRBJ1-5; D remains ambiguous. Per germline, CDR1 MNHNS and CDR2 SASEGT. The CDR3 loop spans 12 amino acids. Trimming left V 5 bases short and J 4 bases short, with 6 bases between. As DNA, the CDR3 is TGTGCCAGCAGTCCCCCGAATCAGCCCCAGCATTTT. It codes for CASSPPNQPQHF.

The CDR3, as DNA: TGTGCCAGCAGTAGAGGGCTAGGCTATGGCTACACCTTC. Translating gives CASSRGLGYGYTF. This chain uses TRBV27 with TRBJ1-2; no firm D call. Looked up from germline, CDR1 is MNHEY and CDR2 is SMNVEV (reference sequence). The CDR3 has 13 amino acids. Trimming removed 5 bases at V and 4 bases at J, with 11 bases between.

This clone was counted between two and nine times. V is TRBV5-1 and J is TRBJ1-1; the match to TRBD1 covers 10 bases. Trimming cost V 0 bases and J 0 bases; bases outside gene matches: 2. The length of the CDR3 is 16 residues. Germline lookup yields CDR1 SGHRS and CDR2 YFSETQ. The CDR3 loop reads CASSLEGQGMNTEAFF. The CDR3 DNA sequence: TGCGCCAGCAGCTTGGAGGGACAGGGGATGAACACTGAAGCTTTCTTT.

For the CDR3, the DNA is TGTGCCAGCAGTAAGGGAGTCGGCACGGAAAAACTGTTTTTT. Its translation: CASSKGVGTEKLFF. The rearrangement uses TRBV11-2 and TRBJ1-4; no firm D call. The CDR3 spans 14 residues. CDR1 and CDR2 (germline): SGHAT, FQNNGV. With 6 bases removed from V and 8 bases from J, the gap between germline ends came to 16 bases.

The chain links TRBV25-1 to TRBJ1-2; 9 positions match TRBD1. This CDR3 is 14 amino acids long. The trim removed 2 bases at V and 7 bases at J, leaving 5 bases unmatched. CDR1 is MGHDK, CDR2 SYGVNS, per germline. The CDR3 spells CASSETGGLLGYTF. CDR3 in DNA: TGTGCCAGCAGTGAAACAGGGGGCCTCCTTGGCTACACCTTC.

The chain couples TRBV10-3 to TRBJ1-3; TRBD1 aligns across 7 bases. Germline V CDR1 and CDR2: ENHRY, SYGVKD. V shed 6 bases, J shed 4 bases, and the junction held 6 bases outside the gene matches. CDR3 length: 14 residues. The DNA for the CDR3 is TGTGCCATCAGCCCCGGGACAGAAGGAAACACCATATATTTT. Amino acids: CAISPGTEGNTIYF.

The chain links TRBV21-1 to TRBJ1-2. TRBV21-1 is a pseudogene segment. CDR3 length equals 15 residues. The CDR3 region is CASSKAGDSDYGYTF. CDR3 in DNA: TGTGCCAGCAGCAAAGCCGGAGACTCAGACTATGGCTACACCTTC.

This clone was recorded a few times. In the same sample, other DNA sequences code for this CDR3. This rearrangement joins TRBV4-1 to TRBJ2-5; a possible D gene is TRBD2 (5 bases). The CDR3 runs to 12 residues. Germline assignment: CDR1 MGHRA and CDR2 YSYEKL. Trimming shortened V by 4 bases and J by 5 bases, and 8 bases separated the two germline ends. CDR3 nucleotides: TGCGCCAGCAGCCGCCCGGGGGAGACCCAGTACTTC. It translates to CASSRPGETQYF.

The rearrangement uses TRBV10-3 and TRBJ1-4, with TRBD1 as a possible D gene (5 bases). Trimming pared 6 bases from V and 6 bases from J, leaving 8 bases between. This CDR3 contains 12 residues. Per germline, CDR1 ENHRY and CDR2 SYGVKD. The CDR3: CAIRGGDEKLFF. CDR3 bases: TGTGCCATCAGGGGGGGGGATGAAAAACTGTTTTTT.

The chain is built from TRBV10-1 and TRBJ2-5; D is uncertain. This CDR3 comprises 13 residues. Per germline, CDR1 WNHNN and CDR2 SYGVQD (reference sequence). The ends were cut back, 8 bases at V and 5 bases at J, with 15 bases in the middle. The DNA for the CDR3 is TGCGCCAGCTCCAAAGGCGGCCGCGAGACCCAGTACTTC. It encodes CASSKGGRETQYF.